This passage covers 16 T cell receptor beta chains from one sample sequenced in a study of beta chain features in type 1 diabetes. The entirety of the isolated RNA underwent reverse transcription, so expressed TCRB transcripts were sequenced. The data were produced by immunoSEQ multiplex PCR, yet TCRdb's version contains in-frame clones alone and is incomplete. The repertoire includes 120,000 to 150,000 clones, 8% to 13% of them detected once, and 1.3% sits in the top ten. The sequencing input was naive CD4+ T cells from blood. The receptors stem from a man aged 18 to 30 in good health.

This clone was detected many times. Other DNA sequences in this specimen translate into the identical CDR3. This sequence joins TRBV7-9 and TRBJ2-7, with D perhaps TRBD2 (6 bases). The CDR3 runs 12 residues. Trimming removed 1 base at V and 5 bases at J, with 6 bases between. Germline CDR1 and CDR2: SEHNR and FQNEAQ (reference sequence). Here the CDR3 reads CASSLGGDEQYF. The CDR3 DNA is TGTGCCAGCAGCTTAGGGGGGGACGAGCAGTACTTC.

This clone has a handful of counts. The rearrangement links TRBV29-1 to TRBJ2-1; 9 nucleotides align to TRBD2. With V trimmed by 5 bases and J by 5 bases, 4 bases remained unmatched. The CDR3 has 13 residues. Germline values: CDR1 SQVTM, CDR2 ANQGSEA. DNA of the CDR3: TGCAGCGTTAGGTCTAGCGGGGACAATGAGCAGTTCTTC. Translating it yields CSVRSSGDNEQFF.

This clone was counted at least ten times. The gene calls are TRBV14 and TRBJ1-1; the D gene is possibly TRBD1 (6 bases). In germline, CDR1 is SGHDN, CDR2 FVKESK. Deletions cut 2 bases from V and 7 bases from J, with 11 bases between. The CDR3 is 13 residues long. For the CDR3, the DNA is TGTGCCAGCAGCCAATCCAGGGGATATGAAGCTTTCTTT. Its translation: CASSQSRGYEAFF. Supplemented by reference TRBV14 and TRBJ1-1, the full variable domain reads EAGVTQFPSHSVIEKGQTVTLRCDPISGHDNLYWYRRVMGKEIKFLLHFVKESKQDESGMPNNRFLAERTGGTYSTLKVQPAELEDSGVYFCASSQSRGYEAFFGQGTRLTVV.

Notes on this clone: Different DNA sequences within this sample yield the same CDR3. This CDR3 is CASGQDYNEQFF. For the CDR3, the DNA is TGTGCCAGCGGGCAAGACTACAATGAGCAGTTCTTC. The V and J genes are TRBV7-9 and TRBJ2-1; unclear D gene. V lost 8 bases, J lost 3 bases, and 8 bases lay in between. This CDR3 spans 12 amino acids. CDR1 is SEHNR, CDR2 FQNEAQ, per germline (reference sequence). The full variable domain, in which reference TRBV7-9 and TRBJ2-1 provide the parts outside the CDR3, is DTGVSQNPRHKITKRGQNVTFRCDPISEHNRLYWYRQTLGQGPEFLTYFQNEAQLEKSRLLSDRFSAERPKGSFSTLEIQRTEQGDSAMYLCASGQDYNEQFFGPGTRLTVL.

J is TRBJ2-3 and V is TRBV9; possible D gene TRBD2, 5 bases. This CDR3 contains 13 residues. Trimming removed 7 bases at V and 8 bases at J, with 17 bases between. Germline V CDR1 and CDR2: SGDLS, YYNGEE. CDR3 protein: CASCSRAAGTQYF. DNA for the CDR3: TGTGCCAGCTGCTCGAGGGCGGCAGGTACGCAGTATTTT.

This clone has only a few counts. The V call is TRBV5-1, the J call TRBJ1-2, with 8 nucleotides matching TRBD1. The CDR3 spans 19 residues. V was pared by 0 bases and J by 5 bases, with 18 bases of the junction left unmatched. Germline assignment: CDR1 SGHRS and CDR2 YFSETQ. Here the CDR3 reads CASSLEPSARDRSGYGYTF. In nucleotides, the CDR3 is TGCGCCAGCAGCTTGGAACCTAGTGCCCGGGACAGGAGCGGGTATGGCTACACCTTC. Based on the CDR3 plus reference TRBV5-1 and TRBJ1-2, the full variable domain is KAGVTQTPRYLIKTRGQQVTLSCSPISGHRSVSWYQQTPGQGLQFLFEYFSETQRNKGNFPGRFSGRQFSNSRSEMNVSTLELGDSALYLCASSLEPSARDRSGYGYTFGSGTRLTVV.

This clone appeared a few times. This CDR3 is CASSFSDRDGQPQHF. For the CDR3, the DNA is TGTGCCAGCAGCTTCTCTGACAGGGATGGTCAGCCCCAGCATTTT. The rearrangement uses TRBV11-2 and TRBJ1-5; TRBD1 matches at 7 bases. Germline values: CDR1 SGHAT, CDR2 FQNNGV. The V gene end was trimmed by 3 bases and the J gene end by 6 bases; junction bases not matched to a gene: 8. CDR3 length: 15 residues.

This chain connects TRBV2 to TRBJ1-6, with 7 nucleotides matching TRBD1. The CDR3 sequence is 14 residues long. Germline V lookup: CDR1 SNHLY, CDR2 FYNNEI. Losses at the gene ends were 6 bases for V and 9 bases for J; bases not matched to a gene: 8. CDR3 DNA sequence: TGTGCCAGCAGACTTGACAGGGTCGGTTCACCCCTCCACTTT. The encoded protein is CASRLDRVGSPLHF.

This clone occurred a few times. The chain combines TRBV6-5 with TRBJ2-7; TRBD1 matches at 7 bases. V gave up 2 bases and J gave up 0 bases; unmatched junction bases: 4. Germline-derived CDR1 and CDR2 are MNHEY and SVGAGI. The CDR3 has 15 residues. The CDR3 region has the DNA TGTGCCAGCAGTTACGAGACAGGGCGCTCCTACGAGCAGTACTTC. This codes for CASSYETGRSYEQYF.

This clone was recorded many times. The chain links TRBV5-6 to TRBJ1-2; a possible D gene is TRBD1 (6 bases). This CDR3 is 13 amino acids long. Trimming removed 0 bases from V and 4 bases from J, with 7 bases in between. Germline V CDR1 and CDR2: SGHDT, YYEEEE. CDR3 sequence: CASSLARGYGYTF. CDR3 sequence (DNA): TGTGCCAGCAGCTTGGCCAGGGGCTATGGCTACACCTTC.

This sequence joins TRBV7-2 and TRBJ1-2, with no clear D. The ends were cut back, 2 bases at V and 1 base at J, with 11 bases in the middle. The CDR3 length is 15 residues. Per the germline V gene, CDR1 is SGHTA and CDR2 is FQGNSA. CDR3 coding DNA: TGTGCCAGCAGCTTAACGGCAGGCAATAACTATGGCTACACCTTC. Protein sequence: CASSLTAGNNYGYTF.

This clone was seen a handful of times. The rearrangement links TRBV7-9 to TRBJ2-7, with 8 bases fitting TRBD1. The CDR3 runs 14 residues. Germline-derived CDR1 and CDR2 are SEHNR and FQNEAQ (reference sequence). The trim removed 4 bases at V and 3 bases at J, leaving 5 bases unmatched. This CDR3 is CASSYQGQGYEQYF. In DNA form, the CDR3 reads TGTGCCAGCAGCTACCAAGGACAGGGCTACGAGCAGTACTTC.

The gene calls are TRBV13 and TRBJ1-3; D is perhaps TRBD1 (5 bases). The CDR3 runs 16 residues. Per germline, CDR1 PRHDT and CDR2 FYEKMQ (reference sequence). Trimming pared 3 bases from V and 3 bases from J, leaving 15 bases between. CDR3: CASSFFQGTYGNTIYF. CDR3 coding DNA: TGTGCCAGCAGCTTCTTCCAGGGTACTTATGGAAACACCATATATTTT.

The rearrangement links TRBV11-2 to TRBJ2-1; TRBD2 might be the D (5 bases). The V gene's germline CDR1 is SGHAT and CDR2 FQNNGV. Trimming took 1 base from V and 0 from J, leaving 10 bases between them. This CDR3 region has 16 residues. In nucleotides, the CDR3 is TGTGCCAGCAGCTTAGCGCAGCGGACCTCCTACAATGAGCAGTTCTTC. This encodes CASSLAQRTSYNEQFF.

This clone was observed a handful of times. The rearrangement links TRBV19 to TRBJ2-1; 7 bases are shared with TRBD1. Germline V gene data show CDR1 as LNHDA and CDR2 as SQIVND (reference sequence). The V gene end was trimmed by 5 bases and the J gene end by 2 bases; junction bases not matched to a gene: 6. CDR3 length: 15 amino acids. CDR3 loop: CASSLGQDTYNEQFF. CDR3 in DNA: TGTGCCAGTAGTTTAGGACAGGACACCTACAATGAGCAGTTCTTC.

V is TRBV29-1 and J is TRBJ2-7, with 7 bases that match TRBD1. The CDR3 extends over 13 amino acids. V was clipped by 0 bases and J by 4 bases; unmatched bases: 3. Looked up from germline, CDR1 is SQVTM and CDR2 is ANQGSEA. CDR3 amino acids: CSVEEGGVYEQYF. CDR3 DNA sequence: TGCAGCGTTGAAGAAGGGGGCGTATACGAGCAGTACTTC.